This T cell receptor (beta chain) stems from a study of T cells in Graves' hyperthyroidism and ophthalmopathy. The J segment lost 9 bases and the V segment lost 5 bases, leaving 4 bases of the junction unmatched. The V gene's germline CDR1 is SGHAT and CDR2 FQNNGV. The CDR3 consists of 12 residues. RNA transcripts served as the template for amplifying TCR beta CDR3 regions. Primed by the HTBI set, a first-round RT-PCR was run on the TCR CDR3. TCRdb processed the multiplex PCR reads anew with MiXCR; each CDR3 protein has one entry. The sample carries 600,000 or so distinct CDR3 sequences, 14% recorded once. This clonotype was detected many times. Each 10 ml fresh peripheral blood draw supplied the PBMCs.

The specimen was blood. The rearrangement links TRBV11-2 to TRBJ2-7; 10 nucleotides align to TRBD2. The TCR was taken from a woman between 50 and 59 years old with Graves' ophthalmopathy. The CDR3 region is CASSEQRGGQYF. Here the CDR3 DNA reads TGTGCCAGCAGCGAACAGCGGGGGGGGCAGTACTTC.